This entry lists 3 T cell receptor beta chains sequenced from one sample in a study. Profiled with immunoSEQ multiplex PCR; TCRdb holds only in-frame clones, not every one. Of tens of thousands of clones listed, more than 85% are singletons. Specimen: PBMCs. The receptors come from a middle-aged man with rheumatoid arthritis.

The V call is TRBV27, the J call TRBJ2-3; 7 nucleotides align to TRBD1. Trimming took 9 bases from V and 2 from J; bases not matched to a gene: 11. CDR3 length: 15 amino acids. Germline V gene sequence: CDR1 MNHEY, CDR2 SMNVEV (reference sequence). The CDR3 sequence is CASNTYRGPTDTQYF. CDR3 bases: TGTGCCAGTAATACCTACAGGGGCCCCACAGATACGCAGTATTTT.

The chain employs TRBV6-2 or TRBV6-3 and TRBJ1-4; D possibly corresponds to TRBD1 (6 bases). Deletions cut 2 bases from V and 4 bases from J, with 20 bases between. From germline, CDR1 is MNHEY and CDR2 SVGEGT. This CDR3 comprises 18 residues. Here the CDR3 reads CASSYDGGVMVHNEKLFF. CDR3 DNA sequence: TGTGCCAGCAGTTACGATGGGGGCGTAATGGTTCATAATGAAAAACTGTTTTTT.

In the case of this clone: An end of the junction differs from the germline gene, which may be a read error. The rearrangement uses TRBV18 and TRBJ1-1; 7 bases map to TRBD1. The germline CDR1 and CDR2 sequences are KGHSH and LQKENI. The CDR3 totals 11 residues. CDR3 amino acids: CASSPTTGVHF. As DNA, the CDR3 is TGTGCCAGCTCACCAACAACAGGGGTCCACTTT.